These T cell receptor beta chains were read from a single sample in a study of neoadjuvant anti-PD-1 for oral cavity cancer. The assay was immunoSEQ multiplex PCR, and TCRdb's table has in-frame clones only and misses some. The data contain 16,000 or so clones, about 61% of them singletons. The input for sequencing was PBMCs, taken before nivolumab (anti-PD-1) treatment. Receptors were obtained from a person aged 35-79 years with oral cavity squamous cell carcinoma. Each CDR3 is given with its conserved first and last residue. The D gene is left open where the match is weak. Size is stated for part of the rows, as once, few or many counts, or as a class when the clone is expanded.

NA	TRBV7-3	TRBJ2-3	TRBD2	CASSLNGGTSASTDTQYF	TGTGCCAGCAGCCTGAATGGGGGGACTAGCGCTAGCACAGATACGCAGTATTTT
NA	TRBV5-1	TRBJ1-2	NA	CASSLENQDGYTF	TGCGCCAGCAGCCTCGAGAATCAGGATGGCTACACCTTC
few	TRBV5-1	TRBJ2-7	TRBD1	CASSRWGQGSYEQYF	TGCGCCAGCAGCCGGTGGGGACAGGGGTCCTACGAGCAGTACTTC
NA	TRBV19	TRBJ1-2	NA	CASSIGQTGYGYTF	TGTGCCAGTAGTATCGGGCAGACAGGCTATGGCTACACCTTC
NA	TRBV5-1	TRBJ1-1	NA	CASSLNTEAFF	TGCGCCAGCAGTTTGAACACTGAAGCTTTCTTT
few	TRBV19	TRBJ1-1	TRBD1	CASSGGTGSVETEAFF	TGTGCCAGTAGTGGGGGGACAGGGTCAGTGGAAACTGAAGCTTTCTTT
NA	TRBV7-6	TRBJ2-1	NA	CASSRDWGNEQFF	TGTGCCAGCAGCCGGGACTGGGGGAATGAGCAGTTCTTC
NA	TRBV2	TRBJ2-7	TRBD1	CAGRTGGWGTDGYEQYF	TGTGCCGGCCGGACAGGTGGATGGGGGACGGATGGGTACGAGCAGTACTTC
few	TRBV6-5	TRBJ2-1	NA	CASRSWLRNEQFF	TGTGCCAGCAGGAGCTGGCTCCGCAATGAGCAGTTCTTC
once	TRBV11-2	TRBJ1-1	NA	CASSPLPGNTEAFF	TGTGCCAGCAGCCCCCTCCCAGGGAACACTGAAGCTTTCTTT
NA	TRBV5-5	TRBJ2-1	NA	CASSLGGTASYNEQFF	TGTGCCAGCAGCTTGGGGGGGACCGCATCCTACAATGAGCAGTTCTTC
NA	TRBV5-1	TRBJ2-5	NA	CASSTGLALGETQYF	TGCGCCAGCAGCACCGGGCTGGCGCTAGGGGAGACCCAGTACTTC
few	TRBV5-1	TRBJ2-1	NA	CASSDPSSYNEQFF	TGCGCCAGCAGCGATCCCAGCTCCTACAATGAGCAGTTCTTC
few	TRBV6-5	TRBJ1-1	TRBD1	CASRTGQMNTEAFF	TGTGCCAGCAGGACGGGACAGATGAACACTGAAGCTTTCTTT
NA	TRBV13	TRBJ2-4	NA	CASSLGGGGWNIQYF	TGTGCCAGCAGCTTAGGTGGAGGGGGATGGAACATTCAGTACTTC
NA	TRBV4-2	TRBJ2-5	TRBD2	CASSRASTSGGYQETQYF	TGTGCCAGCAGCCGAGCTTCGACTAGCGGAGGTTACCAAGAGACCCAGTACTTC
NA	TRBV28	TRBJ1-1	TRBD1	CASSRLGDSHEAFF	TGTGCCAGCAGCCGACTAGGGGACAGTCATGAAGCTTTCTTT
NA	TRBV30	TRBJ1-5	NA	CAWSRGQSVLGGQPQHF	TGTGCCTGGAGTAGGGGCCAGAGCGTTCTGGGGGGGCAGCCCCAGCATTTT
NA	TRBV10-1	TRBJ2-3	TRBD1	CASSEEGQGSPDTQYF	TGCGCCAGCAGTGAGGAGGGACAGGGGTCCCCAGATACGCAGTATTTT
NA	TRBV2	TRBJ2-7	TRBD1	CASSYHGQGTPYEQYF	TGTGCCAGCAGCTACCATGGACAGGGGACACCCTACGAGCAGTACTTC
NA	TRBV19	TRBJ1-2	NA	CASSSDTASYGYTF	TGTGCCAGTAGTTCAGATACAGCGAGCTATGGCTACACCTTC
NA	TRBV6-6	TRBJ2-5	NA	CASSQLALRQETQYF	TGTGCCAGCAGCCAACTAGCACTGAGACAAGAGACCCAGTACTTC
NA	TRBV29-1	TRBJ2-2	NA	CSASQGNTGELFF	TGCAGCGCCTCACAGGGGAACACCGGGGAGCTGTTTTTT
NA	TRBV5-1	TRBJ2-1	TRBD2	CASHRGSTNNEQFF	TGCGCCAGCCATCGCGGGAGTACGAACAATGAGCAGTTCTTC
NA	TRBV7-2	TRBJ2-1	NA	CAVLGGNGNEQFF	TGTGCCGTTCTAGGGGGGAACGGAAATGAGCAGTTCTTC
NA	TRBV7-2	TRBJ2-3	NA	CASSNRDTQYF	TGTGCCAGCAGCAACAGAGATACGCAGTATTTT
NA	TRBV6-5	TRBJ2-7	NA	CASSAGLLGEQYF	TGTGCCAGCTCGGCGGGACTCCTTGGAGAGCAGTACTTC
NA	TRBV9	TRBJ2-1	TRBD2	CASSVEGRAGVNEQFF	TGTGCCAGCAGCGTAGAGGGGCGGGCGGGGGTGAATGAGCAGTTCTTC
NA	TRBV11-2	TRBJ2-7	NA	CASTNPRQAGEQYF	TGTGCCAGCACCAACCCGAGGCAGGCGGGTGAGCAGTACTTC
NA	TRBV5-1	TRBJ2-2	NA	CASNRVDTGELFF	TGCGCCAGCAACAGGGTGGACACCGGGGAGCTGTTTTTT
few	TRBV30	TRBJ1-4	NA	CAWSEGIGKLFF	TGTGCCTGGTCGGAAGGGATCGGAAAACTGTTTTTT
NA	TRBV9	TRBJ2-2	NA	CASSSLGNTGELFF	TGTGCCAGCAGCTCCCTCGGGAACACCGGGGAGCTGTTTTTT
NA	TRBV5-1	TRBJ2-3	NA	CASSSSNPDTQYF	TGCGCCAGCAGCTCCTCCAATCCAGATACGCAGTATTTT
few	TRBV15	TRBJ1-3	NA	CATSKDSSGNTIYF	TGTGCCACCAGCAAAGACAGCTCTGGAAACACCATATATTTT
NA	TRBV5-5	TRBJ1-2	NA	CASSLGTDRYTF	TGTGCCAGCAGCTTAGGGACCGACCGCTACACCTTC
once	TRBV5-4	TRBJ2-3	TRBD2	CASGRREDRADTQYF	TGTGCCAGCGGACGACGGGAGGACCGCGCAGATACGCAGTATTTT
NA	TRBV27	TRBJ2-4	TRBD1	CASRLLKGQGAVVDIQYF	TGTGCCAGCAGACTTCTGAAGGGACAGGGGGCGGTCGTTGACATTCAGTACTTC
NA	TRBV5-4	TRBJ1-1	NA	CASRGEGVNTEAFF	TGTGCCTCTCGGGGGGAGGGAGTGAACACTGAAGCTTTCTTT
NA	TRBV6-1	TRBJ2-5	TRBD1	CASSLTGKETQYF	TGTGCCAGCAGTTTGACAGGGAAAGAGACCCAGTACTTC
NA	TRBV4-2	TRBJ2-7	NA	CASSQDLLYEQYF	TGTGCCAGCAGCCAAGACCTTTTATACGAGCAGTACTTC
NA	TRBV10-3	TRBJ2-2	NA	CAISDRQNTGELFF	TGTGCCATCAGTGATAGACAGAACACCGGGGAGCTGTTTTTT
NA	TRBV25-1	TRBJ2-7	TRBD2	CASSESEREDYEQYF	TGTGCCAGCAGTGAATCCGAGCGGGAGGATTACGAGCAGTACTTC
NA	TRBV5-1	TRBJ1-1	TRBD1	CASSLADRANTEAFF	TGCGCCAGCAGCTTGGCAGACAGGGCGAACACTGAAGCTTTCTTT
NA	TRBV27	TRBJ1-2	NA	CASSVGGGYYGYTF	TGTGCCAGCAGCGTAGGTGGGGGGTACTATGGCTACACCTTC
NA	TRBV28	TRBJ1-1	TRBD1	CASTTLSSGTVNTEAFF	TGTGCCAGCACCACCCTAAGTTCCGGGACAGTGAACACTGAAGCTTTCTTT
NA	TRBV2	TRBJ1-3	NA	CASSGVRVSGNTIYF	TGTGCCAGCAGTGGAGTTCGGGTTTCTGGAAACACCATATATTTT
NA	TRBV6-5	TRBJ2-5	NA	CATARRRQETQYF	TGTGCCACCGCTAGAAGGAGACAAGAGACCCAGTACTTC
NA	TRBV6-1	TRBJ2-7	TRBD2	CASSEALRTSGYEQYF	TGTGCCAGCAGTGAAGCGCTTAGGACTAGCGGGTACGAGCAGTACTTC